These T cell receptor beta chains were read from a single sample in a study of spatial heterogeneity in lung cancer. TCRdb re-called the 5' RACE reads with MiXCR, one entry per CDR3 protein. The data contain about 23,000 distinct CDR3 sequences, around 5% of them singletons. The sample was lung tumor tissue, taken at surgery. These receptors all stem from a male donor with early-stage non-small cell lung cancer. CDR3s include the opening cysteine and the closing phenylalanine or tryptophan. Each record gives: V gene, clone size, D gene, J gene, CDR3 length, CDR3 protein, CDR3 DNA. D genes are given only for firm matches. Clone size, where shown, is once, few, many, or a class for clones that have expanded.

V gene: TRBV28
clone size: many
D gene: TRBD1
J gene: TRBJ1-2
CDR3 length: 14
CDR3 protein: CASGQGVNHYGYTF
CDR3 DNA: TGTGCCAGCGGACAGGGGGTGAATCACTATGGCTACACCTTC

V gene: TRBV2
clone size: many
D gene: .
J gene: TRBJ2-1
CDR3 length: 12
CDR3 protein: CASSQGLTEQFF
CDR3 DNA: TGTGCCAGCAGTCAGGGACTCACTGAGCAGTTCTTC

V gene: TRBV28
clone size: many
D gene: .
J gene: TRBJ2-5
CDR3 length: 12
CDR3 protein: CAIGQPQETQYF
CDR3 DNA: TGTGCCATCGGACAGCCACAAGAGACCCAGTACTTC

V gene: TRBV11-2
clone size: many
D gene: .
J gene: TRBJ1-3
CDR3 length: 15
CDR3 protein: CASTGGLGSGNTIYF
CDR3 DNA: TGTGCCAGCACCGGGGGACTGGGGTCGGGAAACACCATATATTTT

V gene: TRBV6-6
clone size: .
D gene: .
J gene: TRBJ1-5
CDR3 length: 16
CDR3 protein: CASSYSIGEGNQPQHF
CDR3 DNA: TGTGCCAGCAGTTACTCGATCGGGGAAGGTAATCAGCCCCAGCATTTT

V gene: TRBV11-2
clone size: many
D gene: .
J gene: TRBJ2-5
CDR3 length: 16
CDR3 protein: CASSLEWGLTQETQYF
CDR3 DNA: TGTGCCAGCAGCTTAGAGTGGGGACTGACTCAAGAGACCCAGTACTTC

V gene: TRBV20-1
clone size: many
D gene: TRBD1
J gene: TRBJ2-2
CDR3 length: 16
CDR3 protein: CSAHRDSVLNTGELFF
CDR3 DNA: TGCAGTGCCCACCGGGACAGCGTATTGAACACCGGGGAGCTGTTTTTT

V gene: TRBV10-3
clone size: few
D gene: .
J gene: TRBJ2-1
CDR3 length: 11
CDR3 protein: CAISAEGAQFF
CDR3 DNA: TGTGCCATCAGTGCGGAGGGGGCGCAGTTCTTC

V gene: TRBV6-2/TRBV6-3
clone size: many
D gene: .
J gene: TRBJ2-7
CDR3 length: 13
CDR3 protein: CASTRQYRYEQYF
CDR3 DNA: TGTGCCAGCACAAGACAGTATCGCTACGAGCAGTACTTC

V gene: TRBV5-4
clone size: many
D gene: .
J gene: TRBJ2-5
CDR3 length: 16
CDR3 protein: CASSSPARARGETQYF
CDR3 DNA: TGTGCCAGCAGCTCCCCCGCCAGGGCCCGGGGAGAGACCCAGTACTTC

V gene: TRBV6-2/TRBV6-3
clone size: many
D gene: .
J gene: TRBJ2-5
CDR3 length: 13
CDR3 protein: CASSYREQETQYF
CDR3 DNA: TGTGCCAGCAGTTACAGGGAGCAAGAGACCCAGTACTTC

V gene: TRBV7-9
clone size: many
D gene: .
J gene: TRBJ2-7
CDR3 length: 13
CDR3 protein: CASSDSYSYEQYF
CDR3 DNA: TGTGCCAGCAGCGACAGCTACTCCTACGAGCAGTACTTC

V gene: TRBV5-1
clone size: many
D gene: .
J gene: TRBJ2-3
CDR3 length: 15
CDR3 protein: CASSPGTDWRDTQYF
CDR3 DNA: TGCGCCAGCAGCCCCGGAACGGACTGGAGGGATACGCAGTATTTT

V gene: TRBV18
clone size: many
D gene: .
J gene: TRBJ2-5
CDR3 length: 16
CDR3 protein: CASSQSIGQGGETQYF
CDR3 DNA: TGTGCCAGCTCACAGTCGATTGGGCAGGGTGGAGAGACCCAGTACTTC

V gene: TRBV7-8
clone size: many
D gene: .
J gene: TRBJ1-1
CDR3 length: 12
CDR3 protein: CASSLAGAEAFF
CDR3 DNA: TGTGCCAGCAGCTTAGCGGGGGCTGAAGCTTTCTTT

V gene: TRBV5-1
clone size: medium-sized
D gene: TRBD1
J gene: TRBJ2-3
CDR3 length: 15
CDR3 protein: CASSPRDSATDTQYF
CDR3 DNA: TGCGCCAGCAGCCCTCGGGACAGTGCCACAGATACGCAGTATTTT

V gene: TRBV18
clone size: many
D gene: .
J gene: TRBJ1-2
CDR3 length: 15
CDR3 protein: CASSPRTEANYGYTF
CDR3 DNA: TGTGCCAGCTCACCGAGGACGGAGGCTAACTATGGCTACACCTTC

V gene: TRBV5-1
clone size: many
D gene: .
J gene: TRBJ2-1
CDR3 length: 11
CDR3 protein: CASRRDNEQFF
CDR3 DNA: TGCGCCAGCAGGCGTGACAATGAGCAGTTCTTC

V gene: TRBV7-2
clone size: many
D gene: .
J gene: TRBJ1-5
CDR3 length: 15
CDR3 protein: CASSPGGQINQPQHF
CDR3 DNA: TGTGCCAGCAGCCCTGGCGGACAGATCAATCAGCCCCAGCATTTT

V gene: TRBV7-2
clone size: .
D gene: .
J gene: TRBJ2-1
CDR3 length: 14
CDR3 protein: CASSPDFSYNEQFF
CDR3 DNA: TGTGCCAGCAGCCCTGACTTTTCCTACAATGAGCAGTTCTTC

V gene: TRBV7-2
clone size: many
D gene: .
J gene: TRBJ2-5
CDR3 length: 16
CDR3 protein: CASTELGVTGWETQYF
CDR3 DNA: TGTGCCAGCACCGAATTAGGGGTTACAGGGTGGGAGACCCAGTACTTC

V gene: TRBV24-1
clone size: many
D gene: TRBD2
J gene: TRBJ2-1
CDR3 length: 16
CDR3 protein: CATSTSGGQTYNEQFF
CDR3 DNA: TGTGCCACCAGTACTAGCGGGGGGCAAACTTACAATGAGCAGTTCTTC

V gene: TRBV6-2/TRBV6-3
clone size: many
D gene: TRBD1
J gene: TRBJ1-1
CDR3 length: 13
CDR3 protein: CATKRQGSTEAFF
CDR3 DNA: TGTGCCACCAAAAGACAGGGAAGCACTGAAGCTTTCTTT

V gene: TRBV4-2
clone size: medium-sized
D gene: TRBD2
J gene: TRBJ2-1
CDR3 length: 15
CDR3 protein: CASSHRLAGFNEQFF
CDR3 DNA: TGTGCCAGCAGCCACAGACTAGCGGGGTTCAATGAGCAGTTCTTC

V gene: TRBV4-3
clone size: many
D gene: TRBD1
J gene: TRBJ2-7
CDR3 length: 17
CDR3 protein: CASSQDGVGTGAGEQYF
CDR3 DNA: TGCGCCAGCAGCCAAGATGGGGTAGGGACAGGCGCAGGGGAGCAGTACTTC

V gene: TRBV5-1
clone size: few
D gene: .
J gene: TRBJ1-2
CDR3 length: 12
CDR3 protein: CASSGTHYGYTF
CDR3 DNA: TGCGCCAGCAGCGGCACCCACTATGGCTACACCTTC

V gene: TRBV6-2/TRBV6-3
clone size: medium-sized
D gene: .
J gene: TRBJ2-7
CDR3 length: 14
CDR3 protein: CASSPGTTSNEQYF
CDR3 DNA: TGTGCCAGCAGCCCCGGGACAACATCGAACGAGCAGTACTTC

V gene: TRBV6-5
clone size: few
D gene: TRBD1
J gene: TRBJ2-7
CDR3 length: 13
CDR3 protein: CASMAGGLYEQYF
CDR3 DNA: TGTGCCAGCATGGCAGGGGGCCTCTACGAGCAGTACTTC

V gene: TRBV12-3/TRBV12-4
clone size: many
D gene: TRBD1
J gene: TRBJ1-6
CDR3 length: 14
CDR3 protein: CASRPGTANSPLHF
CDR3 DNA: TGTGCCAGCAGACCCGGGACAGCTAATTCACCCCTCCACTTT

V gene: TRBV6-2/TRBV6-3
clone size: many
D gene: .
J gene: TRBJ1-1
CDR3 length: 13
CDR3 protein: CASSWGIGTEAFF
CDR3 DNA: TGTGCCAGCAGCTGGGGGATAGGGACTGAAGCTTTCTTT

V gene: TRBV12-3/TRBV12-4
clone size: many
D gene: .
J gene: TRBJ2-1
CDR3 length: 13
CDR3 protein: CASRAETYNEQFF
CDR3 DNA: TGTGCCAGCAGAGCGGAGACCTACAATGAGCAGTTCTTC

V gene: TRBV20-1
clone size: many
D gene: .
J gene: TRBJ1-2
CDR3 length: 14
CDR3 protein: CSASPPIPAIGYTF
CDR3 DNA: TGCAGTGCTAGTCCTCCAATCCCCGCTATCGGCTACACCTTC

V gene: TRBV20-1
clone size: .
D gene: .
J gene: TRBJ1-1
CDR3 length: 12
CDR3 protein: CSQKRGRDEAFF
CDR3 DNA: TGCAGTCAAAAGAGGGGACGTGATGAAGCTTTCTTT

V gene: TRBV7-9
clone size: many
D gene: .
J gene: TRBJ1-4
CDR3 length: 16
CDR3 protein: CASSSTAGFPNEKLFF
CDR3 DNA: TGTGCCAGCAGCTCAACAGCGGGGTTTCCTAATGAAAAACTGTTTTTT